This T cell receptor beta chain stems from a study of OX40 agonist ivuxolimab in advanced cancers. For the study at large: An agonistic anti-OX40 (CD134) antibody, ivuxolimab, was used to treat the patients.

In regard to this clone: Antigen unknown.

TCRdb keeps only in-frame clones here, not all; method: immunoSEQ multiplex PCR. The sample lists around 80,000 clones; around 80% were seen once. Per the germline V gene, CDR1 is SGHTA and CDR2 is FQGNSA. The CDR3 is 11 amino acids. V lost 5 bases and J lost 6, with 8 bases in between. Notes on the study in general: Among expanded peripheral T cells, antigen specificity went undetermined. CD4+ T cells averaged fewer expanded clones than CD8+ T cells.

The sequenced sample was CD4+ or CD8+ T cells sorted from blood, obtained in a trial of the OX40 agonist ivuxolimab. This receptor was taken from an adult with an advanced solid tumor such as melanoma, head and neck, liver or kidney cancer. The chain employs TRBV7-2 and TRBJ2-7; D not certain. The CDR3 DNA is TGTGCCAGCAGCCCCGCTACCGAGCAGTACTTC. This codes for CASSPATEQYF.